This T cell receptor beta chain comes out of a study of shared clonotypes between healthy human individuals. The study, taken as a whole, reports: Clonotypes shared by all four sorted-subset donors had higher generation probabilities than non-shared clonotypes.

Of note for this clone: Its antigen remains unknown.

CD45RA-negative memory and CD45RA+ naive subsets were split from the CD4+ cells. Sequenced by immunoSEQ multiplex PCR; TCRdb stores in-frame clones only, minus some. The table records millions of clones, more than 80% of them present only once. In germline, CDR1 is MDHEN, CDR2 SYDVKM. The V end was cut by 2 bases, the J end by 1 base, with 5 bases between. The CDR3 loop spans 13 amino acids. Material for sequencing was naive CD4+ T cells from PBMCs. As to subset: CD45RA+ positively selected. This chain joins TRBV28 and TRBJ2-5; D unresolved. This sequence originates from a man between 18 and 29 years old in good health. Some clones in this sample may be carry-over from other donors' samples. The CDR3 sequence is CASSLESQETQYF. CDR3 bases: TGTGCCAGCAGTTTAGAGTCCCAAGAGACCCAGTACTTC. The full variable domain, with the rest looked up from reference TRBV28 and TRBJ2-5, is DVKVTQSSRYLVKRTGEKVFLECVQDMDHENMFWYRQDPGLGLRLIYFSYDVKMKEKGDIPEGYSVSREKKERFSLILESASTNQTSMYLCASSLESQETQYFGPGTRLLVL.